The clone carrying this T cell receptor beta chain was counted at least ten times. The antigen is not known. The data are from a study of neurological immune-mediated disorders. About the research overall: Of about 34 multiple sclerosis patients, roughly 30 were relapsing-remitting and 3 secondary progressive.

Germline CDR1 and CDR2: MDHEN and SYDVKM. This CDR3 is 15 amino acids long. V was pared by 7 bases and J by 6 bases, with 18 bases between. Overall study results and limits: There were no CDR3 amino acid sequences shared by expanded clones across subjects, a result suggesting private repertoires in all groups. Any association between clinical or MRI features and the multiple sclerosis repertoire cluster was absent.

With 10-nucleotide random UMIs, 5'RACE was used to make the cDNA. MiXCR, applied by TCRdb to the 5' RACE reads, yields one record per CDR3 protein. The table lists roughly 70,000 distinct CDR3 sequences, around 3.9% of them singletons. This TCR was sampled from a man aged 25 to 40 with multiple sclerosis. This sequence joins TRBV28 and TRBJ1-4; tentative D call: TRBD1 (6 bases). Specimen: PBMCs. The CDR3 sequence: CASKGEAAGHEKLFF. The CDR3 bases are TGTGCCAGCAAGGGGGAGGCAGCGGGGCATGAAAAACTGTTTTTT.